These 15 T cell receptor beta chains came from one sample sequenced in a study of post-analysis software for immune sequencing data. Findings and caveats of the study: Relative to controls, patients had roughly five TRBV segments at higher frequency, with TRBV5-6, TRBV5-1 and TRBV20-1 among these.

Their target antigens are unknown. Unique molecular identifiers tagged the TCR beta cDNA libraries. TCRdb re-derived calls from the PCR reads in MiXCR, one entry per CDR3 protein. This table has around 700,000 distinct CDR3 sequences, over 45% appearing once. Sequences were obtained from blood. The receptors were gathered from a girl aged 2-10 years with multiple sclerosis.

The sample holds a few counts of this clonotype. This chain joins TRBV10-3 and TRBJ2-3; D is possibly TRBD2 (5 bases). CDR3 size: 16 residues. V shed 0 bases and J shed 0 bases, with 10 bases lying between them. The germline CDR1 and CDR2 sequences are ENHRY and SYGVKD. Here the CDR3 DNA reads TGTGCCATCAGTGAGTCGCTCGCTAGCAGCACAGATACGCAGTATTTT. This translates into CAISESLASSTDTQYF.

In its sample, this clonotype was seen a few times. CDR3 region: CSAKDRTDSPLHF. CDR3 coding DNA: TGCAGCGCCAAGGACAGAACGGATTCACCCCTCCACTTT. The chain carries TRBV29-1 and TRBJ1-6; the D gene is possibly TRBD1 (6 bases). Germline loops: CDR1 SQVTM, CDR2 ANQGSEA. The length of the CDR3 is 13 residues. Trimming stripped 7 bases from V and 8 bases from J, with 15 bases between.

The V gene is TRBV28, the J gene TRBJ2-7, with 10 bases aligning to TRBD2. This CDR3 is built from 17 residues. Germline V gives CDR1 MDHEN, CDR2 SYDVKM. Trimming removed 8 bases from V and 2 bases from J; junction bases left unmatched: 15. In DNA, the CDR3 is TGTGCCAGCCCTCAAGTGGCCATAGCGGGAGGCACCTACGAGCAGTACTTC. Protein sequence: CASPQVAIAGGTYEQYF.

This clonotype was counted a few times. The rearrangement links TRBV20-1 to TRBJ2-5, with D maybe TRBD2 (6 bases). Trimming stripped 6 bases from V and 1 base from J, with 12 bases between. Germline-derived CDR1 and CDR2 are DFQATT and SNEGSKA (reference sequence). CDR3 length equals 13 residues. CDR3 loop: CSAERVVQETQYF. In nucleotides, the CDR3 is TGCAGTGCCGAGCGGGTGGTCCAAGAGACCCAGTACTTC.

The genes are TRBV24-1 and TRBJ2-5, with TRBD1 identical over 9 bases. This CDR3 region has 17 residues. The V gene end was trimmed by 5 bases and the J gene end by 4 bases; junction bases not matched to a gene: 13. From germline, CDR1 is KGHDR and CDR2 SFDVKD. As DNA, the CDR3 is TGTGCCACCAGTGTCAGATCGGGGACAGGGCTGGTAGAGACCCAGTACTTC. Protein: CATSVRSGTGLVETQYF.

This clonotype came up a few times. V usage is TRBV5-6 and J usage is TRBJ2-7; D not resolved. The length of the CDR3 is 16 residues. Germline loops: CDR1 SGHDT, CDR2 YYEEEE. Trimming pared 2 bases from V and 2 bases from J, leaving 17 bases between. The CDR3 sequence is CASSFEQLRTPYEQYF. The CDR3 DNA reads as TGTGCCAGCAGCTTTGAGCAGCTCAGAACCCCCTACGAGCAGTACTTC.

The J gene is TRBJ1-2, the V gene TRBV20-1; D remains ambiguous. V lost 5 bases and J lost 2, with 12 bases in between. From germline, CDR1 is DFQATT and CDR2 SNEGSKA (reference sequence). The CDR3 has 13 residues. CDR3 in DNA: TGCAGTGCTTACACCGGAAACAACTATGGCTACACCTTC. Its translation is CSAYTGNNYGYTF.

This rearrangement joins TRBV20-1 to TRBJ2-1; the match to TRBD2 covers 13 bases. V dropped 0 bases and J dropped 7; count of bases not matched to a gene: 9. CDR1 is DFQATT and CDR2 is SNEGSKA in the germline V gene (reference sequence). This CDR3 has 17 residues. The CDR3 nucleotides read TGCAGTGCTAGAGAACGGACTAGCGGGAGCATGGGGAATGAGCAGTTCTTC. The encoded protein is CSARERTSGSMGNEQFF.

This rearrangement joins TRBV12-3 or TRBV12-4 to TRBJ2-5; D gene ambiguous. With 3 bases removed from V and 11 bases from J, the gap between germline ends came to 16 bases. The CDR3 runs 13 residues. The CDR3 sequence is CASSFGGPNEQYF. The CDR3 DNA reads TGTGCCAGCAGTTTTGGTGGGCCCAATGAGCAGTACTTC.

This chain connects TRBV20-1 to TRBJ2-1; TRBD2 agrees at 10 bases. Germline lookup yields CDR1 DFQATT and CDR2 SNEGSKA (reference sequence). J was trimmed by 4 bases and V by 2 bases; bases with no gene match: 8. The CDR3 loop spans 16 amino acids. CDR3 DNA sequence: TGCAGTGCTAGAAGGCTAGCGGGGGCAACTTACAATGAGCAGTTCTTC. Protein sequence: CSARRLAGATYNEQFF.

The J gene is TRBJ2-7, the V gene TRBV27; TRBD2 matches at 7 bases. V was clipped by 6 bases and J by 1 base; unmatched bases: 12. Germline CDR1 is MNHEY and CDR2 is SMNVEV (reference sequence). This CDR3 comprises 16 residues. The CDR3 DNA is TGTGCCAGCAGGACGAGGGAGGGAGCCCGATCCTACGAGCAGTACTTC. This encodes CASRTREGARSYEQYF.

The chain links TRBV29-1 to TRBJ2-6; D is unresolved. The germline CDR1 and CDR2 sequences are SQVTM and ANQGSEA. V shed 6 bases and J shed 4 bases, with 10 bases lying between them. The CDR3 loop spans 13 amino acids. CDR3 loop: CSVITSGANVLTF. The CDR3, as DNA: TGCAGCGTCATAACGTCCGGGGCCAACGTCCTGACTTTC.

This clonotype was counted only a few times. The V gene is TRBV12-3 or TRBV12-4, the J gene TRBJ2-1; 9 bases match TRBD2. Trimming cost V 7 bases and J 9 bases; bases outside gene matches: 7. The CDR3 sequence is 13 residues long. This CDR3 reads CASTGGRAGEQFF. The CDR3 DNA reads TGTGCCAGCACGGGCGGGAGGGCCGGTGAGCAGTTCTTC.

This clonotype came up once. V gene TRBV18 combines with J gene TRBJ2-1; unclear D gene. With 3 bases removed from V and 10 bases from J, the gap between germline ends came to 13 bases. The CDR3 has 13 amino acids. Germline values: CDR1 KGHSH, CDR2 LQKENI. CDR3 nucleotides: TGTGCCAGCTCACCCCTCGACTCAAGGGAGCAGTTCTTC. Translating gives CASSPLDSREQFF. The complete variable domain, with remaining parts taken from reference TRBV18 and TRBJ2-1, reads NAGVMQNPRHLVRRRGQEARLRCSPMKGHSHVYWYRQLPEEGLKFMVYLQKENIIDESGMPKERFSAEFPKEGPSILRIQQVVRGDSAAYFCASSPLDSREQFFGPGTRLTVL.

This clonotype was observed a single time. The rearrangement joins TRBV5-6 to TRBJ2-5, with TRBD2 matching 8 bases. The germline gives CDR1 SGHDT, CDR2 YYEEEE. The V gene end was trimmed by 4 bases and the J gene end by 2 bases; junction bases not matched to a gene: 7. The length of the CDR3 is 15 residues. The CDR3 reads CASSILTGGQETQYF. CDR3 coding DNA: TGTGCCAGCAGCATTTTAACGGGGGGGCAAGAGACCCAGTACTTC.